The subject of this entry is one T cell receptor beta chain. The trim removed 2 bases at V and 7 bases at J, leaving 3 bases unmatched. CDR3 length equals 15 residues. Germline V gene data show CDR1 as MNHEY and CDR2 as SVGEGT. The data were taken from a study of blood T cell repertoires in COVID-19. Background on the study: The samples span acute and convalescent COVID-19 from the United States, Italy and Spain. Sources were T cells, B-cell-depleted T cells, or PBMCs; the material itself was cDNA or gDNA.

Study processing details: The authors estimated nucleated cell counts from reference gene primer amplification. Assay used: immunoSEQ multiplex PCR; TCRdb lists only in-frame clones, some missing. From that table come the V and J calls and clone size; the DNA was used to work out D and trimming. The sample contains about 360,000 clones, around nine tenths of which appear only once. The chain links TRBV6-2 or TRBV6-3 to TRBJ1-5; 12 nucleotides align to TRBD1. Sample: peripheral blood. The receptor's source is a human donor in a cohort sampled during active COVID-19. The CDR3 DNA sequence: TGTGCCAGCAGTTACGGGACAGGGGGCCGCCAGCCCCAGCATTTT. Protein sequence: CASSYGTGGRQPQHF.